This TCR beta chain emerged from a study of post-analysis software for immune sequencing data. Findings and limits, study-wide: Roughly five TRBV segments appeared more often in patients than in controls, and TRBV5-6, TRBV5-1 and TRBV20-1 were among these. Among multiple sclerosis patients, normalized Chao1 diversity was significantly below that of controls.

This clonotype has more than one count but fewer than ten. The antigen is unknown. Prepared TCR beta cDNA libraries contained unique molecular identifiers. The authors obtained roughly 0.5 million cDNA molecules from roughly 1 to 10 million T cells. TCRdb processed the PCR reads anew with MiXCR; each CDR3 protein has one entry. Seen here are about 820,000 distinct CDR3 sequences, 53% observed once, and the top ten hold approximately 4.3%. The ends were cut back, 7 bases at V and 6 bases at J, with 16 bases in the middle. CDR1 and CDR2 from the germline V gene are SGHTA and FQGNSA. The CDR3 is 14 residues long.

The rearrangement links TRBV7-2 to TRBJ2-1; D ambiguous. The TCR originated in a girl aged 10-17 years with multiple sclerosis. The sequenced sample consisted of blood. DNA of the CDR3: TGTGCCAGCATCCCGACCCGGGCCGGCAATGAGCAGTTCTTC. It codes for CASIPTRAGNEQFF.